This T cell receptor (beta chain) was recorded in a study of T cells in Graves' hyperthyroidism and ophthalmopathy. This clonotype showed up many times. Trimming left V 4 bases short and J 2 bases short, with 12 bases between. The CDR3 covers 14 residues. Germline lookup yields CDR1 MGHDK and CDR2 SYGVNS. The investigators amplified TCR beta CDR3 regions from RNA transcripts. The HTBI primer set served for first-round RT-PCR of the TCR CDR3. TCRdb re-called the multiplex PCR reads through MiXCR, storing one row per CDR3 protein. This sample carries more than 300,000 distinct CDR3 sequences, approximately 15% of them seen once, and the ten largest clones take 8% to 13%.

The chain recombines TRBV25-1 with TRBJ2-7; possibly TRBD1 for D (5 bases). The material sequenced was blood. The sequence derives from a woman aged 60-75 years with Graves' hyperthyroidism. The CDR3 DNA sequence: TGTGCCAGCAGTGCCCCCGGCAGGGCCTACGAGCAGTACTTC. Translating it yields CASSAPGRAYEQYF.